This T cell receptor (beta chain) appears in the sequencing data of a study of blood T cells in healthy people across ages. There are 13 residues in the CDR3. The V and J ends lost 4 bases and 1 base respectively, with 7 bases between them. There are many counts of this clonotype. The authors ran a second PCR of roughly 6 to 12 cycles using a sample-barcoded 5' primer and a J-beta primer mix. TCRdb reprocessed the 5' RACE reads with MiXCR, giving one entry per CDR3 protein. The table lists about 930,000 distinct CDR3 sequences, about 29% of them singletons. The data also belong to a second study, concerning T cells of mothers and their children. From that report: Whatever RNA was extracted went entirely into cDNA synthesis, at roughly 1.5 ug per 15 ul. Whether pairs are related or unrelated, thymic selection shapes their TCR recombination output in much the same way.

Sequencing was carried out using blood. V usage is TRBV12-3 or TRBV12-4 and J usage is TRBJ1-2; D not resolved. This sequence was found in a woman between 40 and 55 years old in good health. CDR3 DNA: TGTGCCAGCAGTTATGTAATTAACTATGGCTACACCTTC. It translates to CASSYVINYGYTF.